The 21 T cell receptor beta chains presented below share a single source sample, sequenced in a study of T cells in Graves' hyperthyroidism and ophthalmopathy. Using RNA transcripts as the source, TCR beta CDR3 regions were amplified. Primed by the HTBI set, a first-round RT-PCR was run on the TCR CDR3. One entry per CDR3 protein results from TCRdb running MiXCR on the multiplex PCR reads. The sample includes more than 550,000 distinct CDR3 sequences, approximately 18% of them seen just once. The sample comprised blood. These receptors were taken from a woman between 50 and 59 years old with Graves' hyperthyroidism that later progressed to Graves' ophthalmopathy.

The gene calls are TRBV10-2 and TRBJ1-1, with D perhaps TRBD1 (6 bases). Germline assignment: CDR1 WSHSY and CDR2 SAAADI. V was clipped by 2 bases and J by 0 bases, with 16 bases between them. The CDR3 consists of 17 residues. CDR3 in amino acids: CASSEPRQGPMNTEAFF. CDR3 nucleotides: TGCGCCAGCAGTGAGCCCCGCCAGGGGCCCATGAACACTGAAGCTTTCTTT.

This clonotype was observed many times. The CDR3: CASSLGLAGGSSYNEQFF. Here the CDR3 DNA reads TGTGCCAGCAGCCTGGGACTAGCGGGGGGGAGCTCCTACAATGAGCAGTTCTTC. The chain uses TRBV12-3 or TRBV12-4 and TRBJ2-1; 16 bases agree with TRBD2. V was clipped by 6 bases and J by 0 bases; unmatched bases: 5. The CDR3 is 18 residues long.

The V gene is TRBV27, the J gene TRBJ1-6, with 10 bases aligning to TRBD1. This CDR3 region has 14 residues. Germline V gene lookup returns CDR1 MNHEY and CDR2 SMNVEV (reference sequence). V shed 5 bases, J shed 9 bases, and the junction held 4 bases outside the gene matches. DNA of the CDR3: TGTGCCAGCAGTCCCTGGACAGGGGGTTCACCCCTCCACTTT. Translated, it gives CASSPWTGGSPLHF.

The chain links TRBV19 to TRBJ1-5; no reliable D call. The CDR3 length is 16 residues. Germline V gene sequence: CDR1 LNHDA, CDR2 SQIVND (reference sequence). V gave up 2 bases and J gave up 3 bases, with 14 bases separating them. CDR3 nucleotide sequence: TGTGCCAGTAGTATACCGGTGAGGCGGAACAATCAGCCCCAGCATTTT. Amino acid sequence: CASSIPVRRNNQPQHF.

The CDR3 DNA follows: TGTGCCAGCAGCGACCCTGGACTAGCATCTGATACGCAGTATTTT. It yields the protein CASSDPGLASDTQYF. The chain combines TRBV25-1 with TRBJ2-3; 8 positions match TRBD2. CDR3 length equals 15 residues. CDR1 and CDR2 from the germline V gene are MGHDK and SYGVNS. V shed 6 bases, J shed 6 bases, and the junction held 11 bases outside the gene matches.

V usage is TRBV29-1 and J usage is TRBJ1-5, with D hard to call. V lost 8 bases and J 0 bases, leaving 17 bases between the germline ends. CDR3 size: 15 residues. Germline CDR1 and CDR2: SQVTM and ANQGSEA. The CDR3 protein is CSLPLESYSNQPQHF. Written as DNA, the CDR3 is TGCAGCCTCCCCCTGGAGTCGTATAGCAATCAGCCCCAGCATTTT. The whole variable domain, filled in from reference TRBV29-1 and TRBJ1-5, reads SAVISQKPSRDICQRGTSLTIQCQVDSQVTMMFWYRQQPGQSLTLIATANQGSEATYESGFVIDKFPISRPNLTFSTLTVSNMSPEDSSIYLCSLPLESYSNQPQHFGDGTRLSIL.

This clonotype has a count of ten or more. The chain employs TRBV7-9 and TRBJ2-1; a weak D match, TRBD1 (5 bases). CDR1 and CDR2 (germline): SEHNR, FQNEAQ (reference sequence). The CDR3 sequence is 15 residues long. Deletions cut 4 bases from V and 9 bases from J, with 19 bases between. The CDR3 protein is CASSSLREGSSEQFF. The CDR3 nucleotides read TGTGCCAGCAGCTCGCTCAGGGAAGGGTCGAGTGAGCAGTTCTTC.

This clonotype was counted only a few times. This chain links TRBV6-4 with TRBJ2-2; tentative D call: TRBD1 (6 bases). V lost 3 bases and J 2 bases, leaving 10 bases between the germline ends. Looked up from germline, CDR1 is MRHNA and CDR2 is SNTAGT. This CDR3 is 15 amino acids long. CDR3 coding DNA: TGTGCCAGCAGTGAAAGGACAGACAACACCGGGGAGCTGTTTTTT. Its translation: CASSERTDNTGELFF.

This clonotype was detected many times. The rearrangement links TRBV7-2 to TRBJ2-1, with D possibly TRBD1 on 5 matching bases. The CDR3 runs to 14 residues. CDR1 and CDR2 (germline): SGHTA, FQGNSA. The V end lost 6 bases, the J end lost 8 bases, and 17 bases lay between the germline ends. CDR3 nucleotide sequence: TGTGCCAGCAGTCGAGGTCCCCAGGGCCATGAGCAGTTCTTC. Translated: CASSRGPQGHEQFF.

The gene calls are TRBV4-1 and TRBJ2-7; D uncertain. The CDR3 sequence is 12 residues long. V lost 0 bases and J 6 bases, leaving 6 bases between the germline ends. Per germline, CDR1 MGHRA and CDR2 YSYEKL. CDR3: CASSQDDAEQYF. The DNA for the CDR3 is TGCGCCAGCAGCCAAGATGACGCCGAGCAGTACTTC.

This rearrangement joins TRBV19 to TRBJ2-7, with D possibly TRBD1 on 6 matching bases. Germline-derived CDR1 and CDR2 are LNHDA and SQIVND (reference sequence). Trimming stripped 7 bases from V and 5 bases from J, with 18 bases between. This CDR3 has 14 amino acids. As DNA, the CDR3 is TGTGCCAGTAAGAGCCCCAGGGGTGCTGACGAGCAGTACTTC. Protein sequence: CASKSPRGADEQYF.

This clonotype was seen repeatedly, ten times or more. The chain has TRBV11-1 and TRBJ2-7; D is unresolved. The V and J ends lost 1 base and 4 bases respectively, with 8 bases between them. The CDR3 runs to 13 residues. Germline loops: CDR1 SGHAT, CDR2 FQDESV (reference sequence). The CDR3 DNA is TGTGCCAGCAGCTTAGGATCAGATTACGAGCAGTACTTC. Translating it yields CASSLGSDYEQYF.

CDR3 coding DNA: TGTGCCAGCAGCCAATCGCGGGGGGGACCACCCCTCCACTTT. Translating it yields CASSQSRGGPPLHF. The chain joins TRBV16 to TRBJ1-6; TRBD1 might be the D (5 bases). Germline CDR1 is KGHSY and CDR2 is FQNENV. CDR3 length equals 14 residues. V lost 0 bases and J lost 11, with 11 bases in between.

This clonotype was recorded a few times. The chain recombines TRBV6-6 with TRBJ1-6; D call uncertain. CDR1 MNHNY and CDR2 SVGAGI come from the germline V gene (reference sequence). The CDR3 spans 18 residues. V gave up 0 bases and J gave up 0 bases, with 12 bases separating them. In DNA, the CDR3 is TGTGCCAGCAGTTACTCTGGAGAGGCGAGCTCCTATAATTCACCCCTCCACTTT. It specifies CASSYSGEASSYNSPLHF.

The table lists this clonotype with a few counts. J is TRBJ2-5 and V is TRBV11-2; perhaps TRBD2 as D (7 bases). V lost 3 bases to trimming and J lost 5 bases, with 16 bases between them. The CDR3 is 15 residues long. CDR1 SGHAT and CDR2 FQNNGV come from the germline V gene. CDR3 DNA: TGTGCCAGCAGCTTCAAGGGCGGGGGCGGTGAGACCCAGTACTTC. The encoded protein is CASSFKGGGGETQYF.

The chain employs TRBV11-3 and TRBJ2-2, with D maybe TRBD2 (6 bases). This CDR3 is built from 16 residues. V was pared by 1 base and J by 0 bases, with 9 bases between. The V gene's germline CDR1 is SGHNT and CDR2 YENEEA. This CDR3 reads CASSLGGGPNTGELFF. In nucleotides, the CDR3 is TGTGCCAGCAGCTTAGGAGGAGGGCCGAACACCGGGGAGCTGTTTTTT.

This clonotype was counted a few times. The chain carries TRBV5-1 and TRBJ2-2; D is undetermined. This CDR3 is 14 amino acids long. Germline V gene lookup returns CDR1 SGHRS and CDR2 YFSETQ. The V gene lost 4 bases and the J gene lost 6 bases, with 13 bases spanning the gap. The CDR3 spells CASSSISGSGELFF. The CDR3 nucleotides read TGCGCCAGCAGCAGCATCTCCGGGTCCGGGGAGCTGTTTTTT. The full variable domain, in which reference TRBV5-1 and TRBJ2-2 provide the parts outside the CDR3, is KAGVTQTPRYLIKTRGQQVTLSCSPISGHRSVSWYQQTPGQGLQFLFEYFSETQRNKGNFPGRFSGRQFSNSRSEMNVSTLELGDSALYLCASSSISGSGELFFGEGSRLTVL.

This clonotype has only a few counts. The chain joins TRBV7-9 to TRBJ1-6; D not certain. The CDR3 runs 15 residues. V dropped 1 base and J dropped 6 bases, with 10 bases sitting between them. In germline, CDR1 is SEHNR, CDR2 FQNEAQ (reference sequence). CDR3 loop: CASSLVGVVNSPLHF. DNA of the CDR3: TGTGCCAGCAGCTTAGTTGGGGTTGTTAATTCACCCCTCCACTTT.

This chain links TRBV11-2 with TRBJ2-2; possibly TRBD2 for D (6 bases). Germline values: CDR1 SGHAT, CDR2 FQNNGV. V lost 5 bases to trimming and J lost 1 base, with 14 bases between them. The CDR3 extends over 16 amino acids. DNA of the CDR3: TGTGCCAGCAGCCTCCCGACGCGGGGGAACACCGGGGAGCTGTTTTTT. This translates into CASSLPTRGNTGELFF.

This clonotype has only a few counts. The chain is built from TRBV20-1 and TRBJ2-7; D unresolved. The germline gives CDR1 DFQATT, CDR2 SNEGSKA (reference sequence). Between the trimmed V and J ends, which lost 5 bases and 1 base, there was a span of 24 bases. This CDR3 is built from 17 residues. The CDR3 spells CSAVPRLQLSFSYEQYF. In DNA, the CDR3 is TGCAGTGCTGTCCCTCGGCTTCAACTATCCTTTTCCTACGAGCAGTACTTC.

In its sample, this clonotype was seen a few times. The chain carries TRBV25-1 and TRBJ1-4, with a tentative D call TRBD1 (6 bases). CDR3 size: 14 residues. Trimming took off 2 bases at V and 8 bases at J, with 12 bases between the two ends. Germline-derived CDR1 and CDR2 are MGHDK and SYGVNS. CDR3 amino acids: CASSEKTGREKLFF. The CDR3 nucleotides are TGTGCCAGCAGTGAAAAAACAGGGCGAGAAAAACTGTTTTTT. The entire variable domain, with the rest obtained from reference TRBV25-1 and TRBJ1-4, is as follows: EADIYQTPRYLVIGTGKKITLECSQTMGHDKMYWYQQDPGMELHLIHYSYGVNSTEKGDLSSESTVSRIRTEHFPLTLESARPSHTSQYLCASSEKTGREKLFFGSGTQLSVL.